This T cell receptor (beta chain) was profiled in a study of regulatory and conventional T cells in RAG deficiency. On this clone itself: Its antigen is unidentified.

Study-wide points: RAG-deficient patients showed markedly lower Shannon entropy and higher Simpson indices than control T-cell subsets. Omenn syndrome and CID/AS patients had around 100-fold fewer unique Treg TCR beta sequences, versus 8 to 10-fold elsewhere. Omenn patients showed >75% Treg-Tconv overlap and shorter CDR3 lengths.

Data came from immunoSEQ multiplex PCR; TCRdb stores just in-frame clones and leaves some out. The table has some 20,000 clones, about 92% seen once. Blood CD4+ CD25-low CD127-high conventional T cells supplied the genomic DNA template. Germline CDR1 and CDR2: SGHKS and YYEKEE (reference sequence). Trimming took off 4 bases at V and 0 bases at J, with 16 bases between the two ends. The CDR3 contains 16 residues. This sample also belongs to another study, concerning regulatory T cells. This second study notes: The PCR used 52 TRBV and 13 TRBJ primers. Skewed V and J usage and few unique V-J pairs marked patient repertoires, most in Tregs.

The V gene is TRBV5-5, the J gene TRBJ1-1; tentative D call: TRBD1 (6 bases). Sample: CD4+ T cells sorted from blood. This TCR came from a human donor in good health. CDR3 nucleotide sequence: TGTGCCAGCAGCCCCCTTGGACAGATCCTGAACACTGAAGCTTTCTTT. Its protein is CASSPLGQILNTEAFF.